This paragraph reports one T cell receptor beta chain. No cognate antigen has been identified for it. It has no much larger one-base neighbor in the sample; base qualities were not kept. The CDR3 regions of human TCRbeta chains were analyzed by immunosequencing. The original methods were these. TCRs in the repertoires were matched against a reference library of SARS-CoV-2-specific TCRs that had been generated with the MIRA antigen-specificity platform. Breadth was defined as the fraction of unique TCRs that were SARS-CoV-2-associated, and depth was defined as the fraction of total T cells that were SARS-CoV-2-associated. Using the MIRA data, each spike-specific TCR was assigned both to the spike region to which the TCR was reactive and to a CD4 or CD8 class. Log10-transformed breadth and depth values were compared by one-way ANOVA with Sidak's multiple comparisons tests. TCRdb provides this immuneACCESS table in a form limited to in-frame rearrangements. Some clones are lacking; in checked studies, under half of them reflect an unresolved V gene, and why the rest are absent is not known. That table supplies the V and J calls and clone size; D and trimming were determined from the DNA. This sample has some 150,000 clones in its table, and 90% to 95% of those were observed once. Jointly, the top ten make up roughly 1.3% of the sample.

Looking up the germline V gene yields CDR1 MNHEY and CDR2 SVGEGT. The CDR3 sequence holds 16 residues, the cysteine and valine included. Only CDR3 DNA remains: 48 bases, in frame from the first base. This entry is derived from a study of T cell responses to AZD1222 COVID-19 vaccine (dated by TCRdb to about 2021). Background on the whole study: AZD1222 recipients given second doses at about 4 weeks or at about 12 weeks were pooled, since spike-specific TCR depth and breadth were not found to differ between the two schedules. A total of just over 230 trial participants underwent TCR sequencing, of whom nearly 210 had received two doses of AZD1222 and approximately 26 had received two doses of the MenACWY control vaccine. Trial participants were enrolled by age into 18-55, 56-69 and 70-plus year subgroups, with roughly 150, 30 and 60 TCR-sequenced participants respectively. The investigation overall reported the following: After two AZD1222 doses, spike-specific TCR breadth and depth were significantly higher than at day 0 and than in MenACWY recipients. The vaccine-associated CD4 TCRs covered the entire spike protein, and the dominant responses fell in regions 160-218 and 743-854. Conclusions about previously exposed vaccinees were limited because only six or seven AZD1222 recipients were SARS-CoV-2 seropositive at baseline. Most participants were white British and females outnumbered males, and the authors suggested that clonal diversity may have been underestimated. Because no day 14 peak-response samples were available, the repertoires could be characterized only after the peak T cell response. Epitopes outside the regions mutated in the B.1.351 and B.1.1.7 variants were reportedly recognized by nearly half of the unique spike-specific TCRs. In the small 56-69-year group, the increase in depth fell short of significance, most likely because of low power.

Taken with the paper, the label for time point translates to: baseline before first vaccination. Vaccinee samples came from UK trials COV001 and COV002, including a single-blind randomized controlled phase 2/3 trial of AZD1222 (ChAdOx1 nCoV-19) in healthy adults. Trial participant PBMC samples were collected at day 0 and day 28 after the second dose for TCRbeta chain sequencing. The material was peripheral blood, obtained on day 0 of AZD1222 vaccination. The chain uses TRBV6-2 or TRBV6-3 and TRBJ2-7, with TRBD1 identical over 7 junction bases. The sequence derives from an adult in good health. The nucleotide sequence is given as TGTGCCAGCAGTTACTCGATCGGGACAGCAAACTACGGGCAGTACGTC. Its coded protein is CASSYSIGTANYGQYV.